The 21 T cell receptor beta chains below all came from one sample that was sequenced in a study. The TRBV12-4/TRBJ1-2 clonotypes were amplified using barcode primers with ligated adaptors. TCRdb ran MiXCR on the multiplex PCR reads and lists one entry per CDR3 protein. The sample yields some 1,500 distinct CDR3 sequences, 4% to 5% seen once. Sequencing used naive CD4+ T cells sorted from blood. Documented subset: naive CD4+ T cells, CD4+CD45RA+CD25-. These receptors were obtained from a female donor with breast cancer.

Within the sample, this clonotype is medium-sized (0.01 to 0.1%). The J gene is TRBJ1-2, the V gene TRBV12-3 or TRBV12-4; TRBD1 is a possible D gene (6 bases). The CDR3 has 14 amino acids. The V and J ends lost 6 bases and 7 bases respectively, with 18 bases between them. The CDR3 spells CASSRHTGLGGYTF. As DNA, the CDR3 is TGTGCCAGCAGCCGACATACAGGGTTAGGTGGCTACACCTTC.

In its sample, this clonotype was seen many times. The rearrangement uses TRBV12-3 or TRBV12-4 and TRBJ1-2; D perhaps matches TRBD1 (5 bases). V was trimmed by 7 bases and J by 8 bases, leaving 11 bases between them. CDR3 length: 11 residues. Here the CDR3 reads CASKGVEGYTF. DNA of the CDR3: TGTGCCAGCAAAGGGGTAGAAGGCTACACCTTC.

The chain combines TRBV12-3 or TRBV12-4 with TRBJ1-2, with D tentatively TRBD1 (5 bases). The V end was cut by 7 bases, the J end by 8 bases, with 11 bases between. The CDR3 contains 11 residues. The CDR3 loop reads CASTPGRGYTF. The CDR3 DNA is TGTGCCAGCACCCCAGGGAGGGGCTACACCTTC.

By proportion, this clonotype is medium-sized (0.01 to 0.1%). CDR3: CASSFPNYGYTF. The CDR3 bases are TGTGCCAGCAGTTTTCCTAACTATGGCTACACCTTC. This chain connects TRBV12-3 or TRBV12-4 to TRBJ1-2, with D unclear. The CDR3 length is 12 residues. V was cut by 3 bases and J by 0 bases, with 2 bases left in between.

This clonotype was seen ten or more times. The rearrangement links TRBV12-3 or TRBV12-4 to TRBJ1-2; no clear D. V gave up 4 bases and J gave up 5 bases, with 5 bases separating them. This CDR3 region has 11 residues. The CDR3 is CASSYLYGYTF. As DNA, the CDR3 is TGTGCCAGCAGTTATCTTTATGGCTACACCTTC.

This clonotype is medium-sized in the sample. CDR3 coding DNA: TGTGCCTCCGGAAACTTGGGTTACGGTGGCTACACCTTC. Amino acids: CASGNLGYGGYTF. This rearrangement joins TRBV12-3 or TRBV12-4 to TRBJ1-2, with unresolved D. V shed 11 bases and J shed 7 bases, with 20 bases lying between them. The CDR3 extends over 13 amino acids.

This clonotype was seen only a few times. The genes are TRBV12-3 or TRBV12-4 and TRBJ1-2; the D is unclear. This CDR3 has 11 residues. Deletions cut 4 bases from V and 4 bases from J, with 4 bases between. Written as DNA, the CDR3 is TGTGCCAGCAGTTATGGCTATGGCTACACCTTC. Translation: CASSYGYGYTF.

This clonotype qualifies as medium-sized. The chain combines TRBV12-3 or TRBV12-4 with TRBJ1-2; D is ambiguous. The CDR3 covers 14 residues. The V end lost 5 bases, the J end lost 3 bases, and 13 bases lay between the germline ends. The CDR3 nucleotides read TGTGCCAGCAGTCTCATGGGTAGGGACTATGGCTACACCTTC. Translation gives CASSLMGRDYGYTF.

By sample fraction, this clonotype is medium-sized. This rearrangement joins TRBV12-3 or TRBV12-4 to TRBJ1-2; unclear D gene. V was trimmed by 4 bases and J by 1 base, leaving 10 bases between them. The CDR3 extends over 14 amino acids. CDR3 DNA sequence: TGTGCCAGCAGTTCCGGATCCGTTAACTATGGCTACACCTTC. Amino acids: CASSSGSVNYGYTF.

Many counts were recorded for this clonotype. The V call is TRBV12-3 or TRBV12-4, the J call TRBJ1-2, with D perhaps matching TRBD1 (5 bases). V was cut by 1 base and J by 4 bases, with 7 bases left in between. The CDR3 loop spans 13 amino acids. CDR3 coding DNA: TGTGCCAGCAGTTTAGAGGGGACCTATGGCTACACCTTC. Protein sequence: CASSLEGTYGYTF.

This clonotype has at least ten counts. The rearrangement links TRBV12-3 or TRBV12-4 to TRBJ1-2; no reliable D call. The CDR3 contains 13 residues. V dropped 3 bases and J dropped 2 bases, with 7 bases sitting between them. The CDR3 DNA sequence: TGTGCCAGCAGTTTGTGGCAGAACTATGGCTACACCTTC. Residues: CASSLWQNYGYTF.

This clonotype is labeled as medium-sized. The chain has TRBV12-3 or TRBV12-4 and TRBJ1-2, with D tentatively TRBD1 (6 bases). This CDR3 spans 14 amino acids. Trimming stripped 4 bases from V and 5 bases from J, with 14 bases between. The CDR3 sequence: CASSSQGNGYGYTF. The CDR3 DNA sequence: TGTGCCAGCAGTTCACAGGGTAATGGGTATGGCTACACCTTC.

In its sample, this clonotype ranks as medium-sized. The chain links TRBV12-3 or TRBV12-4 to TRBJ1-2, with D maybe TRBD1 (6 bases). The V end was cut by 0 bases, the J end by 7 bases, with 21 bases between. The CDR3 totals 17 residues. Written as DNA, the CDR3 is TGTGCCAGCAGTTTAGCCGGTTGGTCAGGGGCTGCCGGTGGCTACACCTTC. Its translation: CASSLAGWSGAAGGYTF.

By its share, this clonotype is medium-sized. V is TRBV12-3 or TRBV12-4 and J is TRBJ1-2; the D gene is possibly TRBD1 (5 bases). CDR3 length: 17 amino acids. V lost 0 bases and J lost 0, with 14 bases in between. CDR3 sequence: CASSLAHGQTSNYGYTF. In nucleotides, the CDR3 is TGTGCCAGCAGTTTAGCGCACGGACAAACCTCTAACTATGGCTACACCTTC.

This clonotype was detected ten times or more. The chain is built from TRBV12-3 or TRBV12-4 and TRBJ1-2; D gene uncertain. Trimming removed 5 bases from V and 2 bases from J, with 15 bases in between. The CDR3 covers 15 residues. Here the CDR3 DNA reads TGTGCCAGCAGTCCTGACGGGGAGGGCAACTATGGCTACACCTTC. It translates to CASSPDGEGNYGYTF.

This clonotype was seen ten or more times. J is TRBJ1-2 and V is TRBV12-3 or TRBV12-4; D is uncertain. With 3 bases removed from V and 4 bases from J, the gap between germline ends came to 18 bases. This CDR3 region has 16 residues. The DNA for the CDR3 is TGTGCCAGCAGTTTTAAGTTCTCCTCGTACCTCTATGGCTACACCTTC. The encoded protein is CASSFKFSSYLYGYTF.

This clonotype was recorded at least ten times. V and J are TRBV12-3 or TRBV12-4 and TRBJ1-2; the D gene is possibly TRBD1 (5 bases). CDR3 length: 17 amino acids. V lost 8 bases, J lost 4 bases, and 26 bases lay in between. The CDR3 sequence: CASAWGRPIRQTYGYTF. The DNA for the CDR3 is TGTGCCAGCGCGTGGGGTCGACCTATCAGACAGACCTATGGCTACACCTTC.

This clonotype was detected many times. The chain joins TRBV12-3 or TRBV12-4 to TRBJ1-2; D remains unclear. CDR3 length: 14 amino acids. V was trimmed by 1 base and J by 5 bases, leaving 11 bases between them. CDR3 amino acids: CASSLDIFPYGYTF. DNA for the CDR3: TGTGCCAGCAGTTTAGACATCTTCCCTTATGGCTACACCTTC.

This clonotype showed up many times. This chain connects TRBV12-3 or TRBV12-4 to TRBJ1-2; maybe TRBD1 (5 bases). The CDR3 consists of 13 residues. Trimming pared 1 base from V and 2 bases from J, leaving 5 bases between. In DNA form, the CDR3 reads TGTGCCAGCAGTTTAGGGACAAACTATGGCTACACCTTC. It encodes CASSLGTNYGYTF.

By sample share, this clonotype is medium-sized. The rearrangement joins TRBV12-3 or TRBV12-4 to TRBJ1-2; D is undetermined. This CDR3 contains 12 residues. Trimming pared 5 bases from V and 6 bases from J, leaving 10 bases between. The CDR3: CASSPRMDGYTF. DNA of the CDR3: TGTGCCAGCAGTCCCCGGATGGATGGCTACACCTTC.

This clonotype is judged medium-sized. The J gene is TRBJ1-2, the V gene TRBV12-3 or TRBV12-4; D is ambiguous. V lost 3 bases to trimming and J lost 11 bases, with 10 bases between them. CDR3 length: 11 residues. The CDR3 bases are TGTGCCAGCAGTTTCGGACTTCGGTACACCTTC. This encodes CASSFGLRYTF.